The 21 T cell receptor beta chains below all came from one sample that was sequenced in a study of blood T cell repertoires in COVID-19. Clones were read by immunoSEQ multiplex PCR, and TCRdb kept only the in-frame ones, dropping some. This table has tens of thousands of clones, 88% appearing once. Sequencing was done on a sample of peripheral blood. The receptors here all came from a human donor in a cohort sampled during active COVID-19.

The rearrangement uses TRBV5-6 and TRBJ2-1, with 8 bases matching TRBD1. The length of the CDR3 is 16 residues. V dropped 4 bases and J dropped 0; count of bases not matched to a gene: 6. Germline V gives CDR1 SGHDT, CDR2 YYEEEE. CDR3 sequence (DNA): TGTGCCAGCAGCGGCAGACAGGGGAGCTCCTACAATGAGCAGTTCTTC. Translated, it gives CASSGRQGSSYNEQFF. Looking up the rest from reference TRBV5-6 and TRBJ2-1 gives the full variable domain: DAGVTQSPTHLIKTRGQQVTLRCSPKSGHDTVSWYQQALGQGPQFIFQYYEEEERQRGNFPDRFSGHQFPNYSSELNVNALLLGDSALYLCASSGRQGSSYNEQFFGPGTRLTVL.

This chain's CDR3 is CATQAIMNTEAFF. CDR3 in DNA: TGTGCCACCCAAGCCATCATGAACACTGAAGCTTTCTTT. The genes are TRBV6-5 and TRBJ1-1; D gene ambiguous. Germline CDR1 and CDR2: MNHEY and SVGAGI. There are 13 residues in the CDR3. V was shortened by 10 bases and J by 0 bases, with 12 bases between the two germline ends.

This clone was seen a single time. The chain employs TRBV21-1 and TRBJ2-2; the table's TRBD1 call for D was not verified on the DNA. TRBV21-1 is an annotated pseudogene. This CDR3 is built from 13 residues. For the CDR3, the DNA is TGTGCCAGTTACAGGGGATCCACCGGGGAGCTGTTTTTT. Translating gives CASYRGSTGELFF.

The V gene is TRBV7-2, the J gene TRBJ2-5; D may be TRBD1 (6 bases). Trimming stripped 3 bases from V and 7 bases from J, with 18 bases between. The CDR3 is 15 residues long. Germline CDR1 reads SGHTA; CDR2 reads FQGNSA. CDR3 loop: CASSLSSAGASTQYF. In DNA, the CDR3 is TGTGCCAGCAGCTTGAGTTCGGCAGGGGCATCGACCCAGTACTTC.

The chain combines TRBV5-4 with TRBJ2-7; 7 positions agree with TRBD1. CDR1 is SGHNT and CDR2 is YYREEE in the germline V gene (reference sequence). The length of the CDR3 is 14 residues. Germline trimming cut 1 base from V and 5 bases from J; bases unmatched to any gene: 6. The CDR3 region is CASSLRQGQDEQYF. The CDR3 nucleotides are TGTGCCAGCAGCTTGAGACAGGGCCAGGACGAGCAGTACTTC.

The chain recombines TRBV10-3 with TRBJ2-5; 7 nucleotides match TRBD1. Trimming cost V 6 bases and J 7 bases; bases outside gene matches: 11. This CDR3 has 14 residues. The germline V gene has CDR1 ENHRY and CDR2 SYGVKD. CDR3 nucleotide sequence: TGTGCCATCAGCAAAGGGCCCCCAGGGGGGACCCAGTACTTC. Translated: CAISKGPPGGTQYF.

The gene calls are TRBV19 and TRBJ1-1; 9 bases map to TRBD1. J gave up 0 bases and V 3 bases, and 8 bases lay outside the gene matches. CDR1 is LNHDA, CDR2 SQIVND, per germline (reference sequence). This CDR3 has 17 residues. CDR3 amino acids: CASSMDRGNGMNTEAFF. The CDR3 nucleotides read TGTGCCAGTAGTATGGACAGGGGCAACGGGATGAACACTGAAGCTTTCTTT.

The CDR3 nucleotides read TGTGCCAGTAGTAGCCGGGACAGGGGGCGGCAGTACTTC. This codes for CASSSRDRGRQYF. This sequence joins TRBV19 and TRBJ2-7; TRBD1 matches 12 bases. Per germline, CDR1 LNHDA and CDR2 SQIVND (reference sequence). V was clipped by 4 bases and J by 9 bases; unmatched bases: 4. The CDR3 runs 13 residues. Based on the CDR3 plus reference TRBV19 and TRBJ2-7, the full variable domain is DGGITQSPKYLFRKEGQNVTLSCEQNLNHDAMYWYRQDPGQGLRLIYYSQIVNDFQKGDIAEGYSVSREKKESFPLTVTSAQKNPTAFYLCASSSRDRGRQYFGPGTRLTVT.

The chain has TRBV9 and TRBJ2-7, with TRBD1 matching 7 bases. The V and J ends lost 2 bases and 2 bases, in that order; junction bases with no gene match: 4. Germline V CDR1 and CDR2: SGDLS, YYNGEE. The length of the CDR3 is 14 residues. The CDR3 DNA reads TGTGCCAGCAGCGTCTCGGGACAGACCTACGAGCAGTACTTC. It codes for CASSVSGQTYEQYF.

CDR3 residues: CASSPGTGNSPLHF. CDR3 in DNA: TGTGCCAGCTCACCCGGGACAGGGAATTCACCCCTCCACTTT. The J gene is TRBJ1-6, the V gene TRBV18, with 9 bases fitting TRBD1. Germline assignment: CDR1 KGHSH and CDR2 LQKENI. The CDR3 spans 14 residues. V dropped 3 bases and J dropped 7; count of bases not matched to a gene: 1.

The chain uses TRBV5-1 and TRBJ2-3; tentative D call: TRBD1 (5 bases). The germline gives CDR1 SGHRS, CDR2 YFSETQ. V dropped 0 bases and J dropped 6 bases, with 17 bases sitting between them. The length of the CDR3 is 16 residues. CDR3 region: CASSLEAAGYGDTQYF. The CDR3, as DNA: TGCGCCAGCAGCTTGGAGGCGGCAGGGTACGGGGATACGCAGTATTTT.

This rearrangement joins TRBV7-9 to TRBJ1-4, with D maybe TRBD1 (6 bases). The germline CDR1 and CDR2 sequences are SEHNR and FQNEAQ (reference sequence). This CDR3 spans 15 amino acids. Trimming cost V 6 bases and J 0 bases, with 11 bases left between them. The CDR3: CASRPGTTTNEKLFF. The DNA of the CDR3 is TGTGCCAGCAGACCCGGGACAACAACTAATGAAAAACTGTTTTTT.

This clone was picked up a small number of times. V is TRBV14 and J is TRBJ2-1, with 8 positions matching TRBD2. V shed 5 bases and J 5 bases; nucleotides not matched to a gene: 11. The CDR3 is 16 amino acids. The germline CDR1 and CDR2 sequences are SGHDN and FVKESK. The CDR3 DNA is TGTGCCAGCAGCATACTAGCGGATAGAGTCAACAATGAGCAGTTCTTC. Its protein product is CASSILADRVNNEQFF.

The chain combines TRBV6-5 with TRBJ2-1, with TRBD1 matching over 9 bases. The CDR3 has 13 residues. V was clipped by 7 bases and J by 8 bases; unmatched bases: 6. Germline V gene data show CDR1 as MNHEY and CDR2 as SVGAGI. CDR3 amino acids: CASTPGQGYEQFF. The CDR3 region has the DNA TGTGCCAGCACCCCGGGACAGGGATATGAGCAGTTCTTC.

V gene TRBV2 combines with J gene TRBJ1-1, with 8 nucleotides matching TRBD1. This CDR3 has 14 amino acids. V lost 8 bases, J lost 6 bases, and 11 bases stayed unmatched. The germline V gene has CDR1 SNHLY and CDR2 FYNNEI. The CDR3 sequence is CASRRQGIGAEAFF. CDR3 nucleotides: TGTGCCAGCCGGCGACAGGGGATAGGCGCTGAAGCTTTCTTT.

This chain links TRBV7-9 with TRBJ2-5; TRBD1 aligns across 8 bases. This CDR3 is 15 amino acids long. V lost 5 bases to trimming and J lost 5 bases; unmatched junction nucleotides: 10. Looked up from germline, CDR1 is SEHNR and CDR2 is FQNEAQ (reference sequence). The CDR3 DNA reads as TGTGCCAGCAGCCAACGGACAGGGCTAGGGGAGACCCAGTACTTC. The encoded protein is CASSQRTGLGETQYF.

This chain's CDR3 is CASSFAQFGELFF. The CDR3, as DNA: TGTGCCAGCAGCTTTGCCCAGTTTGGGGAGCTGTTTTTT. This rearrangement joins TRBV7-9 to TRBJ2-2, with D uncertain. Germline V gene data show CDR1 as SEHNR and CDR2 as FQNEAQ (reference sequence). Trimming took off 3 bases at V and 8 bases at J, with 10 bases between the two ends. CDR3 size: 13 residues.

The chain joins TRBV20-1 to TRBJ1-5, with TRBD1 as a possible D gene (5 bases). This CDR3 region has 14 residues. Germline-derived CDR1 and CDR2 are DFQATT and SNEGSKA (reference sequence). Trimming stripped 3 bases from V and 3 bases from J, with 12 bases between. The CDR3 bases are TGCAGTGCTAGTCCCGGGGGAAACAATCAGCCCCAGCATTTT. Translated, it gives CSASPGGNNQPQHF.

CDR3 DNA: TGCAGCGTTGAAGATCGGACTAGCGGGGGCCGACTTGGCTATGAGCAGTTCTTC. Translating it yields CSVEDRTSGGRLGYEQFF. This chain uses TRBV29-1 with TRBJ2-1, with 13 bases identical to TRBD2. This CDR3 comprises 18 residues. V dropped 0 bases and J dropped 8; count of bases not matched to a gene: 13. The V gene's germline CDR1 is SQVTM and CDR2 ANQGSEA.

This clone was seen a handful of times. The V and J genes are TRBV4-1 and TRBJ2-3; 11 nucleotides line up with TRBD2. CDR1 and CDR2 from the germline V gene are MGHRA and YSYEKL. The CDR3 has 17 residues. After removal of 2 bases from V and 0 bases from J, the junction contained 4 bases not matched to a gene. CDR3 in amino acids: CASSQYSSGGSTDTQYF. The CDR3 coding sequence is TGCGCCAGCAGCCAATATTCTAGCGGGGGGAGCACAGATACGCAGTATTTT.

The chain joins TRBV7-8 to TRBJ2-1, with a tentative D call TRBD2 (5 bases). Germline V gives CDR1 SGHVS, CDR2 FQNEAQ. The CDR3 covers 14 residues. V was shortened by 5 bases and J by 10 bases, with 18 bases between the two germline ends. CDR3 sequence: CASSLGLLPGEQFF. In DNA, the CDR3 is TGTGCCAGCAGCCTCGGACTCCTACCTGGCGAGCAGTTCTTC.